This T cell receptor (beta chain) was sequenced for a study of T cells after yellow fever vaccination. The study's findings and limits: Of the clonotypes, a small share occurred in both CD4 and CD8 compartments. Contaminating bulk clonotypes could be abundant in FACS-sorted repertoires.

TCRdb re-analysed the 5' RACE reads in MiXCR, keeping a single row per CDR3 protein. The sample includes 150,000 to 200,000 distinct CDR3 sequences, about 6.2% of them seen just once. This clonotype came up many times. Its antigen is currently unknown. Trimming cost V 0 bases and J 2 bases, with 9 bases left between them. The CDR3 consists of 14 residues. Germline lookup yields CDR1 SGHRS and CDR2 YFSETQ. The receptor comes from a young man who received the YFV17D yellow fever vaccine. Sequences were derived from CD4+ T cells sorted from PBMCs, sampled on the day of the first yellow fever vaccination. This chain joins TRBV5-1 and TRBJ2-7; no clear D gene. As DNA, the CDR3 is TGCGCCAGCAGCTTGGTGACCTTACCCTACGAGCAGTACTTC. The encoded protein is CASSLVTLPYEQYF.